This TCR beta chain was identified in a study of breast tumors, draining lymph nodes, adjacent tissues. TCRdb reprocessed the multiplex PCR reads via MiXCR and lists one record per CDR3 protein. The table shows under 350,000 distinct CDR3 sequences, with around 30% occurring only once. Study results and limitations: That most tumor T cells come from lymph nodes remained unproven. Tumor repertoires ranked between lymph nodes and nontumor tissue in diversity, with V and J gene preferences. Most tumor T cells seemingly derive from lymph node, then expand in tumor.

Breast cancer patients provided tissue from their axillary draining lymph nodes. From germline, CDR1 is KGHDR and CDR2 SFDVKD. CDR3 length: 16 amino acids. Unmatched junction bases numbered 8, after V lost 3 bases and J lost 2 bases. With respect to this clonotype: Its antigen is currently unknown.

This chain joins TRBV24-1 and TRBJ2-7, with TRBD1 matching over 8 bases. The sample comprised axillary lymph node tissue. This TCR was sampled from a female donor with breast cancer. Some clones in this sample may be carry-over from other donors' samples. CDR3 nucleotides: TGTGCCACCAGTGATCTTACCGGGACAGGAACCTACGAGCAGTACTTC. It yields the protein CATSDLTGTGTYEQYF.